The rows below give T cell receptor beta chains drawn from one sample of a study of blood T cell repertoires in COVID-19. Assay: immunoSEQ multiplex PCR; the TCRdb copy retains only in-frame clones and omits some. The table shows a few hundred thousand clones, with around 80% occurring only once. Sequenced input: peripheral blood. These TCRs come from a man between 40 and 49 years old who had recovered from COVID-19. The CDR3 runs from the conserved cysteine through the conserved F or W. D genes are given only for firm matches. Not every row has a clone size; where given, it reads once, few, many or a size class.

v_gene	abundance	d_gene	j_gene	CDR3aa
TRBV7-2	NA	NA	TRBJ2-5	CASSSFRAPETQYF
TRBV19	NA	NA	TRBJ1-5	CASSVGGDNQPQHF
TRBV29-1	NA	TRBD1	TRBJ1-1	CSVEKTGGSFF
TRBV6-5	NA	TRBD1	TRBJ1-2	CASSVDRDDGYTF
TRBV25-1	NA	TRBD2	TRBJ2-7	CASSEYSGITEQYF
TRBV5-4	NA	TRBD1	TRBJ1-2	CASSSGQLDYGYTF
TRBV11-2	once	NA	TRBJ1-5	CASSLWGGNQPQHF
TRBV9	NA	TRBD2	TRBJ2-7	CASSVDQAGEAYEQYF
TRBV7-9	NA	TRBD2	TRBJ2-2	CASSLPGLLSTGELFF
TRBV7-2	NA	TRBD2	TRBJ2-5	CASRPGPGLAGGGLETQYF